This T cell receptor (beta chain) was identified during a study of naive and memory T cell subsets. CDR1 MNHNY and CDR2 SVGAGI come from the germline V gene (reference sequence). The CDR3 loop spans 15 amino acids. With V trimmed by 5 bases and J by 0 bases, 5 bases remained unmatched. Four PCR rounds used nested alpha and beta constant region primers plus the SP2 primer. TCRdb itself ran the UMI-ligation and nested PCR reads through MiXCR, one entry per CDR3 protein. The table includes fewer than 35,000 distinct CDR3 sequences, 6.5% to 8% detected once. This clonotype came up many times. The treatment is: skin biopsy from PPD injection site in Mantoux-positive individual. A UMI-containing oligonucleotide was joined by 3' ligation to the TCR cDNA template. Skin biopsies came from PPD injection sites in Mantoux-positive individuals.

Sequenced material: skin, taken from a tuberculin skin test site. The clonotype comes from an adult in good health. V and J are TRBV6-6 and TRBJ2-7, with TRBD1 identical over 9 bases. CDR3 DNA: TGTGCCAGCAGTGAAGGGACAGGGATCTCCTACGAGCAGTACTTC. Translating gives CASSEGTGISYEQYF.